The 3 T cell receptor beta chains below were found in one sample sequenced in a study of post-analysis software for immune sequencing data. Study-wide results and limits: TRBV segments more frequent in patients than in controls numbered roughly 5 and included TRBV5-6, TRBV5-1 and TRBV20-1.

Carried by the TCR beta cDNA libraries were unique molecular identifiers. TCRdb independently ran MiXCR on the PCR reads; one entry per CDR3 protein. This table has about 400,000 distinct CDR3 sequences, 30% to 45% appearing once. No antigen is known for these receptors. The sample taken for sequencing was blood. The receptors stem from a girl aged 10-17 years with multiple sclerosis.

For this clonotype: Lacking the conserved final phenylalanine or tryptophan, this CDR3 likely reflects a read error. No DNA is shown, since the ends of the CDR3 on it are uncertain; the CDR3 is the one TCRdb lists. The rearrangement uses TRBV7-8 and TRBJ2-5; the table's D call of TRBD1 was not tested on the DNA. Germline assignment: CDR1 SGHVS and CDR2 FQNEAQ. The CDR3 numbers 11 amino acids, ends counted. The CDR3 loop reads CASSLGVTGFT.

The chain employs TRBV24-1 and TRBJ1-5; 9 bases map to TRBD1. CDR1 KGHDR and CDR2 SFDVKD come from the germline V gene. The CDR3 has 15 amino acids. With 8 bases clipped from V and 1 base from J, the junction kept 5 bases outside the gene matches. Written as DNA, the CDR3 is TGTGCCACCAACCGGACAGGGGAGAGCAATCAGCCCCAGCATTTT. It is translated as CATNRTGESNQPQHF.

This clonotype appeared a few times. The rearrangement uses TRBV10-3 and TRBJ2-7; 8 bases are a match to TRBD1. Unmatched junction bases numbered 7, after V lost 0 bases and J lost 0 bases. Germline assignment: CDR1 ENHRY and CDR2 SYGVKD. This CDR3 spans 17 amino acids. Here the CDR3 reads CAISESGTGVTSYEQYF. In DNA form, the CDR3 reads TGTGCCATCAGTGAGTCAGGGACAGGCGTTACCTCCTACGAGCAGTACTTC.